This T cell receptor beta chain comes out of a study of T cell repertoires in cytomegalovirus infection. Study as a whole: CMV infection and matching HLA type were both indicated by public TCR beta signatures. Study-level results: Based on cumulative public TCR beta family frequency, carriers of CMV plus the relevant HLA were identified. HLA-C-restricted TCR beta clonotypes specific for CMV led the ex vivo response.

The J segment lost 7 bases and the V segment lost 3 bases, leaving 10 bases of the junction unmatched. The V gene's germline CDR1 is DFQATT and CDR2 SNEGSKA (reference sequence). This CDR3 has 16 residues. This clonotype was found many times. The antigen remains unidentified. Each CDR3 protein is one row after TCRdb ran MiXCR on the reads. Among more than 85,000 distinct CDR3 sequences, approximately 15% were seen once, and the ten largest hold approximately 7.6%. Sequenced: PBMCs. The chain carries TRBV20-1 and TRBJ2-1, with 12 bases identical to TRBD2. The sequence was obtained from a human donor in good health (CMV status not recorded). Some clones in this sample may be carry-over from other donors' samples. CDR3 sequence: CSASGALAGGRNEQFF. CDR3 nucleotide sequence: TGCAGTGCTAGCGGGGCCCTAGCGGGGGGGAGGAATGAGCAGTTCTTC.